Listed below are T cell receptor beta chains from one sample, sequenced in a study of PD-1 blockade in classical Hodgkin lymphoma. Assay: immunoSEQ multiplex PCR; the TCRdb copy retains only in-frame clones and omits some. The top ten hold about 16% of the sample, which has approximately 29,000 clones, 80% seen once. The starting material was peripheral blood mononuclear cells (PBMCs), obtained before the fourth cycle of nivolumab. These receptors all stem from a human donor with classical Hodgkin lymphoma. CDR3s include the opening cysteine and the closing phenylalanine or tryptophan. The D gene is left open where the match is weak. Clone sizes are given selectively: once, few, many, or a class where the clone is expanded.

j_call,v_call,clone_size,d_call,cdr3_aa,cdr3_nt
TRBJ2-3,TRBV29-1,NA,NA,CSVGDTQYF,TGCAGCGTCGGGGATACGCAGTATTTT
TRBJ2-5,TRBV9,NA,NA,CASSVGASRQETQYF,TGTGCCAGCAGCGTAGGGGCTAGCAGACAAGAGACCCAGTACTTC
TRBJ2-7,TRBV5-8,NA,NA,CASSLDFQRGYEQYF,TGTGCCAGCAGCTTAGACTTCCAAAGGGGGTACGAGCAGTACTTC
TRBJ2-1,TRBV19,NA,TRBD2,CASSLGTSGYNEQFF,TGTGCCAGTAGTTTGGGGACTAGCGGATACAATGAGCAGTTCTTC
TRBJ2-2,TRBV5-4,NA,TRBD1,CASSPGQVGGELFF,TGTGCCAGCAGCCCAGGACAGGTTGGCGGGGAGCTGTTTTTT
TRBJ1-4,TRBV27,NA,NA,CASSLSWQGGEKLFF,TGTGCCAGCAGTTTATCCTGGCAGGGCGGAGAAAAACTGTTTTTT
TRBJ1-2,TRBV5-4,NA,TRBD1,CASSKGTGQINYGYTF,TGTGCCAGCAGCAAAGGGACAGGCCAGATTAACTATGGCTACACCTTC
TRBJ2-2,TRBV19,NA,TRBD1,CASRMTGRTGELFF,TGTGCCAGTAGGATGACAGGGCGGACCGGGGAGCTGTTTTTT
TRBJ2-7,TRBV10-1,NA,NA,CASSESRGWNEQYF,TGCGCCAGCAGTGAGTCGCGGGGCTGGAACGAGCAGTACTTC
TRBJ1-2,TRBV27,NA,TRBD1,CASTYRTGEGGYTF,TGTGCCAGCACCTACCGGACAGGGGAGGGTGGCTACACCTTC
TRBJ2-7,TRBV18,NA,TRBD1,CASSTTGTATYEQYF,TGTGCCAGCTCAACGACCGGGACAGCCACCTACGAGCAGTACTTC
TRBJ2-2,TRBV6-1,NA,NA,CASTAGTMRTGELFF,TGTGCCAGCACTGCGGGGACAATGCGTACCGGGGAGCTGTTTTTT
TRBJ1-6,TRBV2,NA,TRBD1,CASSRRQGAYSYNSPLHF,TGTGCCAGCAGTAGGAGACAGGGGGCTTATTCCTATAATTCACCCCTCCACTTT
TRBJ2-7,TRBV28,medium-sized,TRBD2,CASSPQLAGVAVADF,TGTGCCAGCAGTCCCCAATTAGCGGGAGTTGCGGTCGCGGACTTC
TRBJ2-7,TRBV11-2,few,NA,CASSLVVGQGAYEQYF,TGTGCCAGCAGCTTAGTTGTAGGTCAGGGAGCCTACGAGCAGTACTTC
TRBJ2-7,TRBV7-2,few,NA,CASSLEVGAYEQYF,TGTGCCAGCAGCTTAGAGGTAGGGGCCTACGAGCAGTACTTC
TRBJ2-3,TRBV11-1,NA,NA,CASSLRPRTGDTQYF,TGTGCCAGCAGCCTCCGACCTAGGACGGGGGATACGCAGTATTTT
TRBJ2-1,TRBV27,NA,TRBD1,CASSLSGQGYNEQFF,TGTGCCAGCAGTTTATCAGGACAGGGCTACAATGAGCAGTTCTTC
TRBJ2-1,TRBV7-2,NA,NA,CASSPGFLEQFF,TGTGCCAGCAGCCCCGGATTCCTAGAGCAGTTCTTC
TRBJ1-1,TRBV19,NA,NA,CASTGQENTEAFF,TGTGCCAGTACCGGGCAAGAGAACACTGAAGCTTTCTTT
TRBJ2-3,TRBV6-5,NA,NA,CASSPQNTDTQYF,TGTGCCAGCTCTCCCCAAAACACAGATACGCAGTATTTT
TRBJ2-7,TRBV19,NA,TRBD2,CASSMEGGTYEQYF,TGTGCCAGTAGTATGGAGGGAGGGACCTACGAGCAGTACTTC
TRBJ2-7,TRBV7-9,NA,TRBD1,CASSTPGTGEYEQYF,TGTGCCAGCAGTACCCCCGGGACAGGGGAATACGAGCAGTACTTC
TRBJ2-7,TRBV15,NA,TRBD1,CATSRDLQGDNEQYF,TGTGCCACCAGCAGAGATTTACAGGGGGACAACGAGCAGTACTTC
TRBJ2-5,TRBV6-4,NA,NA,CALAFRFSETQYF,TGTGCCCTAGCATTTCGATTTAGTGAGACCCAGTACTTC
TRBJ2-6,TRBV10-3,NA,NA,CAISALQGAGANVLTF,TGTGCCATCAGTGCCTTACAAGGAGCTGGGGCCAACGTCCTGACTTTC
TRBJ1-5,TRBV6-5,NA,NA,CASSYFLDGSNQPQHF,TGTGCCAGCAGTTACTTCTTGGACGGTAGCAATCAGCCCCAGCATTTT
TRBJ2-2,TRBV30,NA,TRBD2,CAWSNLAGGNTGELFF,TGTGCCTGGAGTAATTTAGCGGGAGGGAACACCGGGGAGCTGTTTTTT
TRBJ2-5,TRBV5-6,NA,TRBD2,CASSFSTGGGETQYF,TGTGCCAGCAGCTTTTCGACGGGAGGGGGAGAGACCCAGTACTTC